A selection of T cell receptor beta chains follows, all from one sample in a study of blood T cell repertoires in COVID-19. Produced via immunoSEQ multiplex PCR; TCRdb's table is partial and in-frame only. The sample has approximately 240,000 clones, approximately 80% seen once. The sample was peripheral blood. The receptors here all came from a woman aged 55-70 years who had recovered from COVID-19. CDR3s include the opening cysteine and the closing phenylalanine or tryptophan. D genes are given only for firm matches. Part of the rows lack a size; the others show once, few, many or a class for expanded clones.

V	size	J	D	CDR3	DNA
TRBV18	-	TRBJ1-3	TRBD1	CASSPLTGKKSGNTIYF	TGTGCCAGCTCACCACTGACAGGGAAAAAGTCTGGAAACACCATATATTTT
TRBV7-2	few	TRBJ2-1	TRBD2	CASSSGLAEGNEQFF	TGTGCCAGCAGCTCGGGACTAGCGGAGGGGAATGAGCAGTTCTTC
TRBV7-6	-	TRBJ2-7	TRBD2	CASSLGGGRFVHEQYF	TGTGCCAGCAGCTTAGGGGGGGGGAGATTCGTCCACGAGCAGTACTTC
TRBV30	-	TRBJ2-3	TRBD2	CAWSVTSGTRTDTQYF	TGTGCCTGGAGTGTTACTAGCGGGACCCGCACAGATACGCAGTATTTT
TRBV2	-	TRBJ2-7	-	CAGKGGVEQYF	TGTGCCGGTAAAGGCGGGGTTGAGCAGTACTTC
TRBV12-3/TRBV12-4	once	TRBJ2-7	-	CASSLEGRGEYF	TGTGCCAGCAGTTTAGAGGGCAGGGGAGAGTACTTC
TRBV7-3	-	TRBJ2-5	TRBD1	CASSRRQGETQYF	TGTGCCAGCAGCCGTAGACAGGGAGAGACCCAGTACTTC
TRBV11-2	once	TRBJ2-3	TRBD2	CASSLGASGTPSTDTQYF	TGTGCCAGCAGCCTAGGGGCTAGCGGGACCCCTAGCACAGATACGCAGTATTTT
TRBV11-2	-	TRBJ2-5	-	CASSLKRIETQYF	TGTGCCAGCAGCTTAAAGCGGATAGAGACCCAGTACTTC
TRBV7-2	-	TRBJ1-1	-	CASSLGGAAFF	TGTGCCAGCAGCTTGGGAGGGGCGGCTTTCTTT